Listed here are 21 T cell receptor beta chains from one sample, sequenced in a study of beta chain features in type 1 diabetes. Overall study findings and caveats: Shortening of TCRB CDR3s, moderate but significant, appeared in all four CD4+ subsets of Type 1 diabetes patients.

All of the isolated RNA was reverse transcribed, so expressed TCRB transcripts were sequenced. The table came from immunoSEQ multiplex PCR; TCRdb's copy has only in-frame clones and leaves some out. In the table there are a few hundred thousand clones, approximately 16% of which are singletons. What these receptors recognize is not known. The sequenced sample was naive CD4+ T cells from blood. These receptors were obtained from a man aged 25 to 45 with type 1 diabetes.

This clone was seen at least ten times. The same CDR3 is also encoded by other DNA sequences in this sample. The chain employs TRBV5-1 and TRBJ2-5; D unresolved. This CDR3 region has 11 residues. Germline CDR1 reads SGHRS; CDR2 reads YFSETQ. V lost 0 bases to trimming and J lost 3 bases, with 0 bases between them. The CDR3 protein is CASSLEETQYF. CDR3 DNA sequence: TGCGCCAGCAGCTTGGAAGAGACCCAGTACTTC. Variable domain in full (rest from reference TRBV5-1 and TRBJ2-5): KAGVTQTPRYLIKTRGQQVTLSCSPISGHRSVSWYQQTPGQGLQFLFEYFSETQRNKGNFPGRFSGRQFSNSRSEMNVSTLELGDSALYLCASSLEETQYFGPGTRLLVL.

This clone has just a few counts. J is TRBJ2-6 and V is TRBV25-1; tentative D call: TRBD2 (5 bases). V gave up 5 bases and J gave up 0 bases, with 14 bases separating them. The CDR3 is 17 residues long. Germline-derived CDR1 and CDR2 are MGHDK and SYGVNS. The CDR3 sequence: CASSFGGPTSGANVLTF. CDR3 in DNA: TGTGCCAGCAGTTTCGGAGGCCCTACCTCTGGGGCCAACGTCCTGACTTTC. Combining the CDR3 with reference TRBV25-1 and TRBJ2-6 gives the whole variable domain EADIYQTPRYLVIGTGKKITLECSQTMGHDKMYWYQQDPGMELHLIHYSYGVNSTEKGDLSSESTVSRIRTEHFPLTLESARPSHTSQYLCASSFGGPTSGANVLTFGAGSRLTVL.

This clone was detected only a few times. The same CDR3 can be traced to other DNA sequences in this sample. The chain has TRBV2 and TRBJ2-7; 10 positions agree with TRBD1. The CDR3 sequence is 12 residues long. CDR1 is SNHLY and CDR2 is FYNNEI in the germline V gene. The ends lost 8 bases at V and 3 bases at J; junction bases unmatched: 1. Written as DNA, the CDR3 is TGTGCCAGCCGGGACAGGGGCTACGAGCAGTACTTC. Encoded protein: CASRDRGYEQYF.

The chain is built from TRBV2 and TRBJ2-2, with D possibly TRBD1 on 7 matching bases. CDR1 SNHLY and CDR2 FYNNEI come from the germline V gene. The CDR3 runs to 13 residues. V shed 7 bases and J shed 6 bases, with 12 bases lying between them. The CDR3 reads CASNTGEAGELFF. The CDR3 DNA is TGTGCCAGCAATACAGGGGAGGCCGGGGAGCTGTTTTTT.

The V gene is TRBV30, the J gene TRBJ2-7; 13 bases agree with TRBD2. The V and J ends lost 3 bases and 5 bases, in that order; junction bases with no gene match: 1. Per the germline V gene, CDR1 is GTSNPN and CDR2 is SVGIG (reference sequence). The CDR3 totals 13 residues. This chain's CDR3 is CAWRLAGGNEQYF. The CDR3, as DNA: TGTGCCTGGAGACTAGCGGGAGGGAACGAGCAGTACTTC.

DNA of the CDR3: TGTGCCAGCAGTTCTCAGGGGGCCGAATATGAGCAGTTCTTC. Its translation is CASSSQGAEYEQFF. J is TRBJ2-1 and V is TRBV27, with 8 bases fitting TRBD1. CDR1 and CDR2 from the germline V gene are MNHEY and SMNVEV (reference sequence). V trimming: 4 bases; J trimming: 8 bases; junction bases outside the gene matches: 7. The length of the CDR3 is 14 residues.

CDR3 nucleotides: TGTGCCAGCAGCCCCGGACCGAACACCGGGGAGCTGTTTTTT. Protein sequence: CASSPGPNTGELFF. This chain connects TRBV7-3 to TRBJ2-2; D uncertain. V lost 5 bases and J lost 0, with 7 bases in between. The CDR3 is made up of 14 amino acids. Germline CDR1 reads SGHTA; CDR2 reads FQGTGA.

This clone was seen a few times. This chain links TRBV6-1 with TRBJ2-2; 7 bases agree with TRBD2. The CDR3 extends over 17 amino acids. CDR1 is MNHNS, CDR2 SASEGT, per germline. V lost 3 bases to trimming and J lost 8 bases; unmatched junction nucleotides: 15. CDR3 residues: CASSDPRRGGPRGELFF. Written as DNA, the CDR3 is TGTGCCAGCAGTGACCCCAGGAGGGGAGGGCCGCGTGGGGAGCTGTTTTTT.

This clone was detected a few times. The chain joins TRBV10-3 to TRBJ2-7; possibly TRBD1 for D (6 bases). The V gene lost 10 bases and the J gene lost 12 bases, with 16 bases spanning the gap. CDR1 is ENHRY, CDR2 SYGVKD, per germline. CDR3 length equals 10 residues. CDR3 region: CATGAGKLYF. In nucleotides, the CDR3 is TGTGCCACAGGGGCCGGTAAATTGTACTTC.

J is TRBJ1-1 and V is TRBV4-3; 7 bases map to TRBD1. The CDR3 runs 14 residues. V lost 0 bases and J lost 5; bases outside the gene matches: 3. Germline CDR1 LGHNA, CDR2 YSLEER. The CDR3 coding sequence is TGCGCCAGCAGCCAAGAAGGGACAGTGACTGAAGCTTTCTTT. Its translation is CASSQEGTVTEAFF.

This sequence joins TRBV13 and TRBJ2-5; the D gene is possibly TRBD1 (5 bases). Trimming took off 2 bases at V and 7 bases at J, with 11 bases between the two ends. Germline-derived CDR1 and CDR2 are PRHDT and FYEKMQ (reference sequence). The CDR3 totals 13 residues. In DNA, the CDR3 is TGTGCCAGCAGCTTATCCAGGGCCGCGACCCAGTACTTC. Residues: CASSLSRAATQYF.

The chain couples TRBV7-9 to TRBJ2-5; D remains ambiguous. The CDR3 extends over 12 amino acids. Deletions cut 7 bases from V and 3 bases from J, with 9 bases between. Per the germline V gene, CDR1 is SEHNR and CDR2 is FQNEAQ (reference sequence). The CDR3, as DNA: TGTGCCAGCACCCCCCCGAAAGAGACCCAGTACTTC. Its translation is CASTPPKETQYF.

This clone was recorded a few times. V gene TRBV29-1 combines with J gene TRBJ2-3, with 9 bases fitting TRBD2. The ends lost 7 bases at V and 2 bases at J; junction bases unmatched: 10. CDR1 and CDR2 from the germline V gene are SQVTM and ANQGSEA. This CDR3 comprises 15 residues. In nucleotides, the CDR3 is TGCAGCGCCACAGAGACTAGCGGCTACACAGATACGCAGTATTTT. Encoded protein: CSATETSGYTDTQYF.

V is TRBV20-1 and J is TRBJ1-2; D gene unclear. The CDR3 has 10 residues. Germline V gene sequence: CDR1 DFQATT, CDR2 SNEGSKA (reference sequence). V lost 6 bases, J lost 5 bases, and 7 bases lay in between. The CDR3 loop reads CSAPAYGYTF. The CDR3 DNA reads TGCAGTGCCCCGGCGTATGGCTACACCTTC.

V usage is TRBV29-1 and J usage is TRBJ2-2, with D uncertain. CDR1 and CDR2 from the germline V gene are SQVTM and ANQGSEA. With 7 bases removed from V and 1 base from J, the gap between germline ends came to 13 bases. This CDR3 is built from 14 residues. The CDR3 loop is CSGASSLNTGELFF. CDR3 nucleotide sequence: TGCAGCGGCGCTTCCAGTCTGAACACCGGGGAGCTGTTTTTT.

Only a few counts were recorded for this clone. The chain combines TRBV2 with TRBJ2-5; D gene unclear. V was trimmed by 6 bases and J by 5 bases, leaving 10 bases between them. The CDR3 is made up of 12 amino acids. The germline gives CDR1 SNHLY, CDR2 FYNNEI. The CDR3 loop is CASRASWETQYF. As DNA, the CDR3 is TGTGCCAGCAGGGCATCTTGGGAGACCCAGTACTTC.

The chain recombines TRBV7-2 with TRBJ1-4, with D hard to call. Germline CDR1 SGHTA, CDR2 FQGNSA. Deletions cut 3 bases from V and 1 base from J, with 6 bases between. The CDR3 spans 14 residues. In nucleotides, the CDR3 is TGTGCCAGCAGCTTCGGGGAAACTAATGAAAAACTGTTTTTT. Amino acid sequence: CASSFGETNEKLFF. Based on the CDR3 plus reference TRBV7-2 and TRBJ1-4, the full variable domain is GAGVSQSPSNKVTEKGKDVELRCDPISGHTALYWYRQSLGQGLEFLIYFQGNSAPDKSGLPSDRFSAERTGGSVSTLTIQRTQQEDSAVYLCASSFGETNEKLFFGSGTQLSVL.

This clone was detected only a few times. This chain uses TRBV10-3 with TRBJ1-2, with D tentatively TRBD1 (5 bases). With 0 bases removed from V and 7 bases from J, the gap between germline ends came to 12 bases. This CDR3 is 14 amino acids long. Germline CDR1 is ENHRY and CDR2 is SYGVKD. The CDR3: CAISESRVIGGYTF. Written as DNA, the CDR3 is TGTGCCATCAGTGAGTCCAGGGTAATCGGTGGCTACACCTTC.

The chain carries TRBV28 and TRBJ2-7; D gene unclear. The ends were cut back, 5 bases at V and 2 bases at J, with 16 bases in the middle. CDR1 and CDR2 (germline): MDHEN, SYDVKM. The CDR3 spans 15 residues. This chain's CDR3 is CASSPVDTQAYEQYF. Written as DNA, the CDR3 is TGTGCCAGCAGTCCAGTGGATACCCAGGCCTACGAGCAGTACTTC.

This clone was seen only a few times. Just one base apart from a much larger clone, this may be a read error. This sequence joins TRBV6-1 and TRBJ2-5; D is undetermined. Germline V gene data show CDR1 as MNHNS and CDR2 as SASEGT. The CDR3 has 10 amino acids. V dropped 6 bases and J dropped 2 bases, with 1 base sitting between them. CDR3 sequence (DNA): TGTGCCAGCAGGCAAGAGACCCAGTACTTC. Encoded protein: CASRQETQYF.

This clone has just a few counts. One junction end disagrees with the germline gene, perhaps due to a read error. The chain links TRBV19 to TRBJ2-1; TRBD2 is a possible D gene (5 bases). Germline V CDR1 and CDR2: LNHDA, SQIVND (reference sequence). This CDR3 contains 14 residues. The CDR3 bases are TGTGCCAGCAGTAGCCAGCGGAATTACAATGAGCAGTTCTTC. Amino acids: CASSSQRNYNEQFF.